These 17 T cell receptor beta chains came from one sample sequenced in a study of graft-versus-host responses after intestinal transplantation. These TCRs' antigens remain unknown. Only in-frame clones appear in the TCRdb table, and some are missing; sequencing was by immunoSEQ multiplex PCR. The sample carries about 81,000 clones, around 93% recorded once. This specimen consisted of unstimulated CD4+ T cells sorted from spleen or lymph node cells, obtained before transplant. Every receptor here comes from a human donor who was the organ donor for an intestinal transplant.

CDR3 in amino acids: CASSGTTAYEQYF. The CDR3 coding sequence is TGTGCCAGCTCGGGGACAACGGCCTACGAGCAGTACTTC. The genes are TRBV18 and TRBJ2-7; D may be TRBD1 (6 bases). Germline lookup yields CDR1 KGHSH and CDR2 LQKENI. The CDR3 contains 13 residues. V dropped 6 bases and J dropped 2 bases, with 11 bases sitting between them.

The chain uses TRBV27 and TRBJ2-7, with D perhaps TRBD1 (5 bases). V was cut by 3 bases and J by 0 bases, with 12 bases left in between. The CDR3 consists of 15 residues. Germline CDR1 is MNHEY and CDR2 is SMNVEV (reference sequence). This chain's CDR3 is CASSLSGAASYEQYF. As DNA, the CDR3 is TGTGCCAGCAGTTTGAGTGGGGCTGCCTCCTACGAGCAGTACTTC.

The rearrangement uses TRBV27 and TRBJ2-5; 8 bases agree with TRBD2. The assigned J gene may be wrong: the sequence end matches TRBJ2-7 better. Germline V lookup: CDR1 MNHEY, CDR2 SMNVEV (reference sequence). CDR3 size: 17 residues. The DNA of the CDR3 is TGTGCCAGCAGTTTTACTAGCGGAGGAGGGGCCTCCTACGAGCAGTACTTC. Its protein product is CASSFTSGGGASYEQYF.

This chain uses TRBV7-9 with TRBJ2-7, with 10 bases that match TRBD1. The germline gives CDR1 SEHNR, CDR2 FQNEAQ (reference sequence). The CDR3 runs 15 residues. The trim removed 5 bases at V and 4 bases at J, leaving 8 bases unmatched. CDR3: CASSVGTGVWYEQYF. The CDR3 DNA sequence: TGTGCCAGCAGCGTTGGGACAGGGGTTTGGTACGAGCAGTACTTC.

The chain has TRBV5-1 and TRBJ2-5, with 7 bases matching TRBD1. J gave up 2 bases and V 3 bases, and 4 bases lay outside the gene matches. CDR1 and CDR2 from the germline V gene are SGHRS and YFSETQ. The length of the CDR3 is 14 residues. The CDR3 DNA reads as TGCGCCAGCAGCTGGGGGACAGTACAAGAGACCCAGTACTTC. It yields the protein CASSWGTVQETQYF.

This chain joins TRBV27 and TRBJ2-7; D may be TRBD2 (7 bases). The V and J ends lost 4 bases and 7 bases respectively, with 26 bases between them. CDR1 and CDR2 from the germline V gene are MNHEY and SMNVEV (reference sequence). The CDR3 runs 17 residues. The CDR3 reads CASSYRLVGGHIGEQYF. CDR3 nucleotide sequence: TGTGCCAGCAGTTACCGCCTAGTCGGGGGGCACATTGGAGAGCAGTACTTC.

This clone was seen once. The V gene is TRBV7-2, the J gene TRBJ1-2; D is unresolved. Germline CDR1 reads SGHTA; CDR2 reads FQGNSA. The CDR3 totals 12 residues. V shed 5 bases and J shed 7 bases, with 11 bases lying between them. This chain's CDR3 is CASSLLRSGYTF. In nucleotides, the CDR3 is TGTGCCAGCAGCCTCCTCCGGTCTGGCTACACCTTC. The full variable domain, with the rest looked up from reference TRBV7-2 and TRBJ1-2, is GAGVSQSPSNKVTEKGKDVELRCDPISGHTALYWYRQSLGQGLEFLIYFQGNSAPDKSGLPSDRFSAERTGGSVSTLTIQRTQQEDSAVYLCASSLLRSGYTFGSGTRLTVV.

The V and J genes are TRBV25-1 and TRBJ2-2, with 8 bases that match TRBD1. This CDR3 region has 16 residues. Unmatched junction bases numbered 5, after V lost 3 bases and J lost 2 bases. CDR1 and CDR2 from the germline V gene are MGHDK and SYGVNS. The CDR3 protein is CASSETGASNTGELFF. The CDR3 nucleotides read TGTGCCAGCAGTGAGACAGGGGCGTCTAACACCGGGGAGCTGTTTTTT.

The V and J genes are TRBV11-2 and TRBJ1-6; 8 bases match TRBD1. The CDR3 spans 17 residues. Germline V gene lookup returns CDR1 SGHAT and CDR2 FQNNGV. V lost 5 bases to trimming and J lost 7 bases; unmatched junction nucleotides: 13. CDR3 sequence: CASSARDRSFLNSPLHF. In nucleotides, the CDR3 is TGTGCCAGCAGCGCCCGGGACAGGAGTTTTTTAAATTCACCCCTCCACTTT.

The genes are TRBV10-3 and TRBJ2-7, with TRBD1 matching 7 bases. Germline CDR1 is ENHRY and CDR2 is SYGVKD. The V gene end was trimmed by 6 bases and the J gene end by 4 bases; junction bases not matched to a gene: 6. The CDR3 covers 13 residues. CDR3 bases: TGTGCCATCAGCGGGACAGCGACGTACGAGCAGTACTTC. Encoded protein: CAISGTATYEQYF.

The chain recombines TRBV11-2 with TRBJ2-1; TRBD1 aligns across 7 bases. The CDR3 spans 15 residues. Germline lookup yields CDR1 SGHAT and CDR2 FQNNGV. V was pared by 2 bases and J by 2 bases, with 3 bases of the junction left unmatched. CDR3 sequence (DNA): TGTGCCAGCAGCTTAACCGGGACAGCCTACAATGAGCAGTTCTTC. It specifies CASSLTGTAYNEQFF.

The V call is TRBV29-1, the J call TRBJ1-1; 8 nucleotides agree with TRBD1. Germline CDR1 SQVTM, CDR2 ANQGSEA. This CDR3 region has 12 residues. Germline trimming cut 7 bases from V and 4 bases from J; bases unmatched to any gene: 5. The CDR3 reads CSGRTGGTEAFF. The CDR3 DNA reads TGCAGCGGAAGAACAGGGGGCACTGAAGCTTTCTTT.

This chain uses TRBV19 with TRBJ1-5; 7 bases agree with TRBD1. V lost 2 bases, J lost 7 bases, and 8 bases stayed unmatched. CDR1 LNHDA and CDR2 SQIVND come from the germline V gene (reference sequence). The length of the CDR3 is 15 residues. The CDR3 DNA is TGTGCCAGTAGTATACTCGACAGGGTGGGGCAGCCCCAGCATTTT. Its protein product is CASSILDRVGQPQHF. Drawing the rest from reference TRBV19 and TRBJ1-5, the complete variable domain is DGGITQSPKYLFRKEGQNVTLSCEQNLNHDAMYWYRQDPGQGLRLIYYSQIVNDFQKGDIAEGYSVSREKKESFPLTVTSAQKNPTAFYLCASSILDRVGQPQHFGDGTRLSIL.

The chain combines TRBV30 with TRBJ1-4; the match to TRBD1 covers 8 bases. V shed 6 bases, J shed 3 bases, and the junction held 12 bases outside the gene matches. CDR1 is GTSNPN, CDR2 SVGIG, per germline (reference sequence). This CDR3 comprises 16 residues. The CDR3 spells CACPLDRGISNEKLFF. DNA for the CDR3: TGTGCCTGCCCTCTAGACAGGGGCATCTCTAATGAAAAACTGTTTTTT.

The chain has TRBV6-6 and TRBJ1-4; D not resolved. V lost 0 bases to trimming and J lost 7 bases, with 3 bases between them. The CDR3 has 12 residues. Germline CDR1 reads MNHNY; CDR2 reads SVGAGI (reference sequence). In DNA form, the CDR3 reads TGTGCCAGCAGTTACTCTCTTGAAAAACTGTTTTTT. Translated: CASSYSLEKLFF.

The V gene is TRBV15, the J gene TRBJ2-1, with D perhaps TRBD2 (6 bases). CDR1 and CDR2 (germline): LNHNV, YYDKDF (reference sequence). Trimming left V 1 base short and J 0 bases short, with 7 bases between. The CDR3 loop spans 15 amino acids. CDR3 coding DNA: TGTGCCACCAGCAGAGTAGCGGCCTCCTACAATGAGCAGTTCTTC. Translation: CATSRVAASYNEQFF. The whole variable domain, filled in from reference TRBV15 and TRBJ2-1, reads DAMVIQNPRYQVTQFGKPVTLSCSQTLNHNVMYWYQQKSSQAPKLLFHYYDKDFNNEADTPDNFQSRRPNTSFCFLDIRSPGLGDTAMYLCATSRVAASYNEQFFGPGTRLTVL.

The chain joins TRBV19 to TRBJ1-5, with TRBD1 as a possible D gene (5 bases). The CDR3 spans 15 residues. Trimming cost V 5 bases and J 0 bases, with 11 bases left between them. Germline V lookup: CDR1 LNHDA, CDR2 SQIVND (reference sequence). CDR3 bases: TGTGCCAGTAGTTCACAGGCCTATAGCAATCAGCCCCAGCATTTT. This sequence encodes CASSSQAYSNQPQHF.